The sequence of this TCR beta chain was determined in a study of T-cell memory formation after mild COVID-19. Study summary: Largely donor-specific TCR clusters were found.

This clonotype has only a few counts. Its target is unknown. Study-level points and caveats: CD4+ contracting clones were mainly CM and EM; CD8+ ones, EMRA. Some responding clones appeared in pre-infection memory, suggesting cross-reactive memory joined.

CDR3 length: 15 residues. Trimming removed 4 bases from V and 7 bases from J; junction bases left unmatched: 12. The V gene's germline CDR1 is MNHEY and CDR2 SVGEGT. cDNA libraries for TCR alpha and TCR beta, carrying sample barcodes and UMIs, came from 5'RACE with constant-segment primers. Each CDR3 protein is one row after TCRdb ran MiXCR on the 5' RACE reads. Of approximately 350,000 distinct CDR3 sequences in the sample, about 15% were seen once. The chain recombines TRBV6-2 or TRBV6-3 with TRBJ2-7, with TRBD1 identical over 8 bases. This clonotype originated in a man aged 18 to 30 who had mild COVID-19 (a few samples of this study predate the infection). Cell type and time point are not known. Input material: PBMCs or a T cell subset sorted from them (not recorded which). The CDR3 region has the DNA TGTGCCAGCAGTTCCAGACCCGGGACAGGAGGAGAGCAGTACGTC. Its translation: CASSSRPGTGGEQYV.